These 3 T cell receptor beta chains came from one sample sequenced in a study of T cell repertoires in cytomegalovirus infection. One entry per CDR3 protein, called by TCRdb with MiXCR from the reads. The sample yields 650,000 to 850,000 distinct CDR3 sequences, roughly 29% seen once. Their target antigens are unknown. The specimen comprised cultured CD8+ T cells from PBMCs, sampled from culture after CMV antigen stimulation. Receptor source: a human donor in good health (CMV status not recorded). Some clones in this sample may be carry-over from other donors' samples.

The chain recombines TRBV5-4 with TRBJ1-4; D not resolved. The germline V gene encodes CDR1 SGHNT and CDR2 YYREEE (reference sequence). The CDR3 totals 14 residues. V was cut by 5 bases and J by 5 bases, with 13 bases left in between. CDR3 DNA sequence: TGTGCCAGCAGGGACGGGCAGCAGAATGAAAAACTGTTTTTT. It specifies CASRDGQQNEKLFF.

Only a few counts were recorded for this clonotype. This sequence joins TRBV6-2 or TRBV6-3 and TRBJ1-6, with D possibly TRBD1 on 6 matching bases. The CDR3 loop spans 19 amino acids. V was pared by 0 bases and J by 0 bases, with 15 bases between. Germline V CDR1 and CDR2: MNHEY, SVGEGT. The CDR3 loop is CASSYSIVDSSSYNSPLHF. The CDR3 DNA reads as TGTGCCAGCAGTTACTCCATAGTGGACAGTAGCTCCTATAATTCACCCCTCCACTTT.

In this sample, this clonotype turned up many times. The V gene is TRBV7-2, the J gene TRBJ1-2, with a possible D match to TRBD1 (6 bases). Looked up from germline, CDR1 is SGHTA and CDR2 is FQGNSA. This CDR3 region has 16 residues. The V gene lost 1 base and the J gene lost 7 bases, with 19 bases spanning the gap. The CDR3 DNA is TGTGCCAGCAGCTTAGAGTGGGACACTCCTCAGAGTGGCTACACCTTC. Its translation is CASSLEWDTPQSGYTF.